This TCR beta chain comes out of a study of T cell responses to AZD1222 COVID-19 vaccine. Study conclusions and caveats: The study identified only five to seven AZD1222 recipients as seropositive at baseline. Unmutated variant regions are reportedly targeted by nearly half of spike-specific TCRs.

This table comes from immunoSEQ multiplex PCR, and its TCRdb copy is limited to in-frame clones, with some not included. The table records about 88,000 clones, 90% of them present only once. Worth noting for this clone: Its antigen remains unidentified.

V lost 0 bases to trimming and J lost 0 bases, with 12 bases between them. This CDR3 spans 16 amino acids. Germline V gives CDR1 MNHEY, CDR2 SVGAGI. This receptor was obtained from an adult who received the AZD1222 COVID-19 vaccine. The sequencing here drew on peripheral blood, taken 28 days after the second AZD1222 dose. The V gene is TRBV6-5, the J gene TRBJ2-7; D is possibly TRBD2 (5 bases). CDR3 amino acids: CASSYSGGTVSYEQYF. The CDR3 DNA sequence: TGTGCCAGCAGTTACTCTGGAGGTACAGTCTCCTACGAGCAGTACTTC.